The source of this T cell receptor beta chain is a study of blood T cell repertoires in COVID-19. Study in general: Specimens from acute and convalescent COVID-19 originated in the United States, Italy and Spain. The cDNA or gDNA used as material had been derived from T cells, B-cell-depleted T cells, or PBMCs.

V was cut by 6 bases and J by 6 bases, with 17 bases left in between. Looked up from germline, CDR1 is MNHEY and CDR2 is SVGEGT. The CDR3 spans 15 residues. The authors' processing: Cell counts per sample came from amplifying reference gene primers. Some clones are missing from TCRdb's copy, which holds only in-frame ones; the method was immunoSEQ multiplex PCR. The V and J calls and clone size come from that table; D and trimming were worked out from the DNA. The data contain tens of thousands of clones, roughly 83% of them seen just once; the ten biggest clones take up roughly 12%. The chain recombines TRBV6-2 or TRBV6-3 with TRBJ2-2; tentatively, D is TRBD1 (5 bases). The source of this sequence is a human donor in a cohort sampled during active COVID-19. Sequenced: peripheral blood. Here the CDR3 DNA reads TGTGCCAGCAGCAACCAAAGACAGCGCTCCGGGGAGCTGTTTTTT. Amino acids: CASSNQRQRSGELFF.